The T cell receptor beta chain under discussion was sequenced for a study of shared clonotypes between healthy human individuals. Germline assignment: CDR1 MGHRA and CDR2 YSYEKL. This CDR3 is built from 18 residues. The ends were cut back, 2 bases at V and 0 bases at J, with 14 bases in the middle. Concerning this clone itself: Its specificity is not known.

Sequencing used immunoSEQ multiplex PCR; TCRdb keeps in-frame clones, though not all of them. This sample has around 1.4 million clones, with approximately 98.5% found just once. Overall study findings and caveats: Tissues were not sampled, only blood, and their repertoires likely differ. In general, naive subsets displayed greater estimated richness than memory subsets did.

The V gene is TRBV4-1, the J gene TRBJ2-6, with TRBD1 as a possible D gene (6 bases). Sequenced material: naive CD4+ T cells sorted from blood. Subset noted: CD45RA+ positively selected. The sequence derives from a man aged 25-45 years in good health. CDR3 protein: CASSQKDSSTSGANVLTF. The CDR3 nucleotides are TGCGCCAGCAGCCAAAAGGACAGCTCTACCTCTGGGGCCAACGTCCTGACTTTC.